Listed here is a single T cell receptor beta chain. These data are taken from a study of blood T cell repertoires in COVID-19. Study in general: Material from acute and convalescent COVID-19 was sourced from the United States, Italy and Spain. The cDNA or gDNA used as material had been derived from T cells, B-cell-depleted T cells, or PBMCs.

Germline CDR1 reads SGHTS; CDR2 reads YDEGEE. The CDR3 has 15 residues. Between the trimmed V and J ends, which lost 1 base and 5 bases, there was a span of 14 bases. Authors' processing steps: Quantification of nucleated cells was approximated via reference gene primer amplification. Libraries were prepared by immunoSEQ multiplex PCR; TCRdb keeps only in-frame clonotypes and omits some of them. D and trimming were read from the DNA, whereas the V and J calls and clone size are those reported in that table. The table includes around 260,000 clones, approximately 86% detected once. V and J are TRBV5-8 and TRBJ2-3, with D possibly being TRBD2 (5 bases). Material for sequencing was peripheral blood. The clonotype comes from a man aged 25 to 45 with active or convalescent COVID-19. This CDR3 is CASSLSGLGRDTQYF. Written as DNA, the CDR3 is TGTGCCAGCAGCTTGTCCGGGTTAGGGAGAGATACGCAGTATTTT.